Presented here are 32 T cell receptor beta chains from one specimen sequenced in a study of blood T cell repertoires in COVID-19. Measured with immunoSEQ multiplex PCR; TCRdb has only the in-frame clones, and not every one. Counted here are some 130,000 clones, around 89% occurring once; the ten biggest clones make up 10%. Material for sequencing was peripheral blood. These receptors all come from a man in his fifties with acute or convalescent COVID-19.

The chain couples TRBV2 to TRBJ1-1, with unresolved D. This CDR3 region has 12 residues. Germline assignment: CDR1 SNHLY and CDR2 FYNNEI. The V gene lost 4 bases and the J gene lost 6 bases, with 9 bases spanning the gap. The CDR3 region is CASSVRGPEAFF. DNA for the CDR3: TGTGCCAGCAGTGTAAGAGGCCCTGAAGCTTTCTTT. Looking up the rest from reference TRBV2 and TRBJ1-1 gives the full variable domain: EPEVTQTPSHQVTQMGQEVILRCVPISNHLYFYWYRQILGQKVEFLVSFYNNEISEKSEIFDDQFSVERPDGSNFTLKIRSTKLEDSAMYFCASSVRGPEAFFGQGTRLTVV.

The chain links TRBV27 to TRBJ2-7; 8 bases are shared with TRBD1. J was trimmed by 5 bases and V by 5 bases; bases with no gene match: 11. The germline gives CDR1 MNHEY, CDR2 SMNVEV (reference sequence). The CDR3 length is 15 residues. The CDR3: CASSQRTGRPNEQYF. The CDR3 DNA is TGTGCCAGCAGTCAAAGGACAGGGAGGCCAAACGAGCAGTACTTC.

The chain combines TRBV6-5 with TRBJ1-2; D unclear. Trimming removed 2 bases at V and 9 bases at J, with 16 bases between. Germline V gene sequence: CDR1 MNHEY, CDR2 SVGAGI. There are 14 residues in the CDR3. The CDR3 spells CASSYLEGDLCYTF. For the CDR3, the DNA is TGTGCCAGCAGTTACCTTGAGGGCGATTTATGCTACACCTTC.

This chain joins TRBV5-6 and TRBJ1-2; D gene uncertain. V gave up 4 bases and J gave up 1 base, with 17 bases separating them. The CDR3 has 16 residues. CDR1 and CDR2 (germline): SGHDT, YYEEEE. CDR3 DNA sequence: TGTGCCAGCAGCCTTCGTCCAGGTCTTATTAACTATGGCTACACCTTC. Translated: CASSLRPGLINYGYTF. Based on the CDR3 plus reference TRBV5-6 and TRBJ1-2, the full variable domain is DAGVTQSPTHLIKTRGQQVTLRCSPKSGHDTVSWYQQALGQGPQFIFQYYEEEERQRGNFPDRFSGHQFPNYSSELNVNALLLGDSALYLCASSLRPGLINYGYTFGSGTRLTVV.

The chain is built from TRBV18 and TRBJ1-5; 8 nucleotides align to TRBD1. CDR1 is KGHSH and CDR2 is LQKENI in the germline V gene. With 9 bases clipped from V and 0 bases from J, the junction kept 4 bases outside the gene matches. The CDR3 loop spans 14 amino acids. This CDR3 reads CASSDRDSNQPQHF. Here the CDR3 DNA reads TGTGCCAGTTCGGACAGGGATAGCAATCAGCCCCAGCATTTT.

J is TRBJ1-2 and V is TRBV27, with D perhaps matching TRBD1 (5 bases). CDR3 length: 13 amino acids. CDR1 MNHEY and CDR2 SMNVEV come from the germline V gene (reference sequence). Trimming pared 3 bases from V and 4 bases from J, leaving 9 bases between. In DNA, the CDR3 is TGTGCCAGCAGTTTTTGGGGCCGCTATGGCTACACCTTC. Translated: CASSFWGRYGYTF.

DNA for the CDR3: TGTGCCAGCAGTTACTCGAAGGGTCGGGGTCAGCCCCAGCATTTT. Translated: CASSYSKGRGQPQHF. The gene calls are TRBV6-5 and TRBJ1-5, with unresolved D. The CDR3 has 15 residues. V was pared by 0 bases and J by 6 bases, with 12 bases between. Germline assignment: CDR1 MNHEY and CDR2 SVGAGI.

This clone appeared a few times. The CDR3 loop reads CASSVGSGQGSGGYTF. The DNA of the CDR3 is TGTGCCAGCAGCGTAGGGTCGGGACAGGGTTCTGGGGGCTACACCTTC. The V call is TRBV9, the J call TRBJ1-2; TRBD1 agrees at 9 bases. The CDR3 runs to 16 residues. Per germline, CDR1 SGDLS and CDR2 YYNGEE. The junction had 11 bases not matched to a gene; V was cut back by 0 bases and J by 8 bases.

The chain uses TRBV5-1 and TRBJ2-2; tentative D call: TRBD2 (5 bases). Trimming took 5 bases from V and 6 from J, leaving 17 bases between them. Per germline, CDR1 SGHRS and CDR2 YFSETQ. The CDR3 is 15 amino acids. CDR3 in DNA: TGCGCCAGCAGAGGACTGCTAGGTTCCTCCGGGGAGCTGTTTTTT. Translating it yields CASRGLLGSSGELFF.

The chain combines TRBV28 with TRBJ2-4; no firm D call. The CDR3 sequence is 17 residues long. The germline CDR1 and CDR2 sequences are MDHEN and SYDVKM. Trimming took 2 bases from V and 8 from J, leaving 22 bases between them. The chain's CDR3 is CASSLSRQALNPDIQYF. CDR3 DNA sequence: TGTGCCAGCAGTTTAAGCCGCCAGGCGTTGAACCCAGACATTCAGTACTTC.

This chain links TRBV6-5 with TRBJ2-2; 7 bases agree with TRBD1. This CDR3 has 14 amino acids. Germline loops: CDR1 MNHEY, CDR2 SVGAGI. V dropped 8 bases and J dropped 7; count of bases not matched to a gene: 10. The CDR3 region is CASENRGSGGELFF. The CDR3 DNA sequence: TGTGCCAGCGAAAACAGGGGCTCGGGCGGGGAGCTGTTTTTT.

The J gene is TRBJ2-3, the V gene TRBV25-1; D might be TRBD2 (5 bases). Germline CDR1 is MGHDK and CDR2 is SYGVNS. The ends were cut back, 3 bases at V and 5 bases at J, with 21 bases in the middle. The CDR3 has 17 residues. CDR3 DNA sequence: TGTGCCAGCAGTGACCCCCTTAGCGCCAGGCAGGAAGATACGCAGTATTTT. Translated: CASSDPLSARQEDTQYF.

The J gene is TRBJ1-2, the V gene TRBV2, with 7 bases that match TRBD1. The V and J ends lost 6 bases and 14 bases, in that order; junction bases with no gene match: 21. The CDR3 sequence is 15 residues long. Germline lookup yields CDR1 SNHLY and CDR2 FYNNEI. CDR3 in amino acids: CASRLDRSAAGGRTF. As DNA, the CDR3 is TGTGCCAGCAGGCTGGACCGATCCGCTGCAGGGGGGAGGACCTTC.

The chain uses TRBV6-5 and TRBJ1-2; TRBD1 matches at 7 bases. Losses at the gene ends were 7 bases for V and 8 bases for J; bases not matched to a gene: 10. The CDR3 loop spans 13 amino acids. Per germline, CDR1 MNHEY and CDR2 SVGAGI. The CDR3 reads CASTRDSPLGYTF. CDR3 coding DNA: TGTGCCAGCACCCGGGACAGTCCGCTGGGCTACACCTTC.

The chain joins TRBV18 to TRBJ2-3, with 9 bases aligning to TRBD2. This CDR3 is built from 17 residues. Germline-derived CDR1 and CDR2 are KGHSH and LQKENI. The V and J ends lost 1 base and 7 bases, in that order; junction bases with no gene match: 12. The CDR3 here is CASSPLAGGPFLNTQYF. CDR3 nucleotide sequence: TGTGCCAGCTCACCACTGGCGGGAGGGCCGTTTTTGAATACGCAGTATTTT. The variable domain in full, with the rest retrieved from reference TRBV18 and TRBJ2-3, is NAGVMQNPRHLVRRRGQEARLRCSPMKGHSHVYWYRQLPEEGLKFMVYLQKENIIDESGMPKERFSAEFPKEGPSILRIQQVVRGDSAAYFCASSPLAGGPFLNTQYFGPGTRLTVL.

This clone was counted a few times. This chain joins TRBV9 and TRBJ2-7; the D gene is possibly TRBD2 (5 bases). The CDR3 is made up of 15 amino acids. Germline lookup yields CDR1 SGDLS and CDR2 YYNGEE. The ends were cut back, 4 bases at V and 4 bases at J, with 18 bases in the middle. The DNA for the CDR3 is TGTGCCAGCAGCCCCGACGGGGTGACACCGTACGAGCAGTACTTC. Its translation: CASSPDGVTPYEQYF.

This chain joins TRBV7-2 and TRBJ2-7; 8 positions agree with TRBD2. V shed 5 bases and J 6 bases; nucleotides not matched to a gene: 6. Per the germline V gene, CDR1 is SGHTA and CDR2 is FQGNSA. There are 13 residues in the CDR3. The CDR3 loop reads CASSVPSGGEQYF. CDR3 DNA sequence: TGTGCCAGCAGCGTTCCGAGCGGGGGCGAGCAGTACTTC.

The CDR3: CASSAPQAVTYGYTF. The CDR3 DNA reads as TGTGCCAGTAGTGCCCCCCAAGCGGTTACTTATGGCTACACCTTC. This sequence joins TRBV19 and TRBJ1-2; D call uncertain. Deletions cut 5 bases from V and 5 bases from J, with 18 bases between. The CDR3 has 15 amino acids. Looked up from germline, CDR1 is LNHDA and CDR2 is SQIVND (reference sequence).

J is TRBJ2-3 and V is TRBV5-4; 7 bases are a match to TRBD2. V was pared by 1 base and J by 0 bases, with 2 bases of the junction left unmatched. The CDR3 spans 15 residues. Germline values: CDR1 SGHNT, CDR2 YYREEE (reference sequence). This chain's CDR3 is CASSLSSGSTDTQYF. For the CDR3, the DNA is TGTGCCAGCAGCTTGAGTAGCGGGAGCACAGATACGCAGTATTTT. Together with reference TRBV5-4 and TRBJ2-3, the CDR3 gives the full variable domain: ETGVTQSPTHLIKTRGQQVTLRCSSQSGHNTVSWYQQALGQGPQFIFQYYREEENGRGNFPPRFSGLQFPNYSSELNVNALELDDSALYLCASSLSSGSTDTQYFGPGTRLTVL.

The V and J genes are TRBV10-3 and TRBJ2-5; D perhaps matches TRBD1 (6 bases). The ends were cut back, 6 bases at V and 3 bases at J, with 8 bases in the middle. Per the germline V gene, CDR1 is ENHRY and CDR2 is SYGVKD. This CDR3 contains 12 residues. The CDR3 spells CAIRGAEETQYF. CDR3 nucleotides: TGTGCCATCAGGGGGGCTGAAGAGACCCAGTACTTC.

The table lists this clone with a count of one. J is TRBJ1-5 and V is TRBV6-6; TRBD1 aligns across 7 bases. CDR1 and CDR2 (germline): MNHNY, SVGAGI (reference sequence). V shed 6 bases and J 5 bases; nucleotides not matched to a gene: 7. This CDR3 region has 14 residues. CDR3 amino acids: CASSRDRADQPQHF. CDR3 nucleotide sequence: TGTGCCAGCAGCCGTGACAGGGCAGATCAGCCCCAGCATTTT.

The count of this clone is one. CDR3 sequence reads: CASSGGQASTDTQYF. The CDR3 DNA reads TGCGCCAGCAGCGGGGGACAGGCCAGCACAGATACGCAGTATTTT. The J gene is TRBJ2-3, the V gene TRBV5-1; 8 positions match TRBD1. With 4 bases clipped from V and 0 bases from J, the junction kept 4 bases outside the gene matches. Germline lookup yields CDR1 SGHRS and CDR2 YFSETQ. The CDR3 has 15 amino acids.

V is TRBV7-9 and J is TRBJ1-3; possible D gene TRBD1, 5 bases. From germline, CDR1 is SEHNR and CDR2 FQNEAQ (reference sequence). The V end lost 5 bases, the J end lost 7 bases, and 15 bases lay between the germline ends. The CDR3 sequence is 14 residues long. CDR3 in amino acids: CASSPNSGLNTIYF. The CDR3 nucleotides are TGTGCCAGCAGCCCAAATTCGGGACTTAACACCATATATTTT. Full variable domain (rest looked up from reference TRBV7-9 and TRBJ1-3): DTGVSQNPRHKITKRGQNVTFRCDPISEHNRLYWYRQTLGQGPEFLTYFQNEAQLEKSRLLSDRFSAERPKGSFSTLEIQRTEQGDSAMYLCASSPNSGLNTIYFGEGSWLTVV.

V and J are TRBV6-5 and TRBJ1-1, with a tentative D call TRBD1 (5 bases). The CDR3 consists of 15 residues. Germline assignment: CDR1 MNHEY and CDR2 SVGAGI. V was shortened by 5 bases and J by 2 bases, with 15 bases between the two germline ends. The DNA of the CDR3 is TGTGCCAGCAGTCTCGGGACTTGGATCAACACTGAAGCTTTCTTT. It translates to CASSLGTWINTEAFF.

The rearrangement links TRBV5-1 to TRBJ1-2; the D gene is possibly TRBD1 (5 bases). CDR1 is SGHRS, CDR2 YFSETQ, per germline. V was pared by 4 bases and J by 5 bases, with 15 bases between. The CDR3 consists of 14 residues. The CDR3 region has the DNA TGCGCCAGCAGCCTCGCGATGTCAGGGTATGGCTACACCTTC. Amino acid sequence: CASSLAMSGYGYTF.

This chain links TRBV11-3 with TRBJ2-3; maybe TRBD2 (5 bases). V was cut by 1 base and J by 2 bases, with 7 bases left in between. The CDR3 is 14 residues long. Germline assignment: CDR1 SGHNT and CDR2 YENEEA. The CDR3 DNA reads TGTGCCAGCAGCTTAGGGGGAGCCACAGATACGCAGTATTTT. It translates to CASSLGGATDTQYF.

The CDR3 bases are TGTGCCAGCAGTGAAGCAGACCGATACAGACCCTATGGCTACACCTTC. This sequence encodes CASSEADRYRPYGYTF. The V call is TRBV6-1, the J call TRBJ1-2; D not resolved. Trimming shortened V by 0 bases and J by 4 bases, and 15 bases separated the two germline ends. This CDR3 comprises 16 residues. The germline CDR1 and CDR2 sequences are MNHNS and SASEGT.

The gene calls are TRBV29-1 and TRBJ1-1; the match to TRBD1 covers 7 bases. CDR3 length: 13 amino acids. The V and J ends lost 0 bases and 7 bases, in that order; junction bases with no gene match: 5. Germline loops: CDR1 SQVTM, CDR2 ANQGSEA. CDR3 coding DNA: TGCAGCGTTGAAGAGAGCCAGGGGGGTGAAGCTTTCTTT. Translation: CSVEESQGGEAFF.

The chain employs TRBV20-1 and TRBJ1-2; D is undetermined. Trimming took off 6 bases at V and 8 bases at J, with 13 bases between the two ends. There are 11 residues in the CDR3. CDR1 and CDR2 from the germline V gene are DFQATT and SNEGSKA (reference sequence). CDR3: CSAPLNGGYTF. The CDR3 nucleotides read TGCAGTGCCCCCCTAAACGGGGGCTACACCTTC.

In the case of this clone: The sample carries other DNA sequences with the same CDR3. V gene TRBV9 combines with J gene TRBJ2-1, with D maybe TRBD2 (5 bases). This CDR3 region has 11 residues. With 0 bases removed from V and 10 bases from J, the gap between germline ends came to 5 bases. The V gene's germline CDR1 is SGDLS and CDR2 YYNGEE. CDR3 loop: CASSVAGEQFF. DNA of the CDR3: TGTGCCAGCAGCGTAGCGGGGGAGCAGTTCTTC.

This CDR3 is CASSSWGLAAEQFF. CDR3 DNA sequence: TGTGCCAGCAGCTCTTGGGGACTAGCGGCAGAGCAGTTCTTC. The chain joins TRBV5-4 to TRBJ2-1, with TRBD2 matching over 11 bases. After removal of 3 bases from V and 10 bases from J, the junction contained 6 bases not matched to a gene. Germline V lookup: CDR1 SGHNT, CDR2 YYREEE (reference sequence). The CDR3 spans 14 residues. The full variable domain, rest sourced from reference TRBV5-4 and TRBJ2-1, is ETGVTQSPTHLIKTRGQQVTLRCSSQSGHNTVSWYQQALGQGPQFIFQYYREEENGRGNFPPRFSGLQFPNYSSELNVNALELDDSALYLCASSSWGLAAEQFFGPGTRLTVL.

The CDR3 nucleotides are TGTGCCAGCAGTTATTTTGGGGGGGAAAAACTGTTTTTT. Its translation is CASSYFGGEKLFF. The chain carries TRBV6-5 and TRBJ1-4; tentatively, D is TRBD1 (5 bases). Trimming left V 3 bases short and J 8 bases short, with 10 bases between. CDR3 length: 13 amino acids. The V gene's germline CDR1 is MNHEY and CDR2 SVGAGI.